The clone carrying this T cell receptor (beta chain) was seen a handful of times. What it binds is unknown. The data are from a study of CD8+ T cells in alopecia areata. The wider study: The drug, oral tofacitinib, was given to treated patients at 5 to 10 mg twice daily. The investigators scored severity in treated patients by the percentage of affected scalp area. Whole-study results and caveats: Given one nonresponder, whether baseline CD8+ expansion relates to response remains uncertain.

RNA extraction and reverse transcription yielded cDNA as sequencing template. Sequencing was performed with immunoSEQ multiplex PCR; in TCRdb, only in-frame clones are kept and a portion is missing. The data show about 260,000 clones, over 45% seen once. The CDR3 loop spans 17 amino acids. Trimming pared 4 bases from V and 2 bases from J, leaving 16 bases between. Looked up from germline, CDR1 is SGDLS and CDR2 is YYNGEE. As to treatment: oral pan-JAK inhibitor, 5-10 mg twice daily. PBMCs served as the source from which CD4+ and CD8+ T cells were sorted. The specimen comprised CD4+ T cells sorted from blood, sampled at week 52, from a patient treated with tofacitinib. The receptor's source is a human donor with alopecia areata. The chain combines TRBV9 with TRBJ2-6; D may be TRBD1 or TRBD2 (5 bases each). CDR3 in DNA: TGTGCCAGCAGCCCCGGGACCCCGAGGGCTGGGGCCAACGTCCTGACTTTC. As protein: CASSPGTPRAGANVLTF. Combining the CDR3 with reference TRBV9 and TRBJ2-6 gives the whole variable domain DSGVTQTPKHLITATGQRVTLRCSPRSGDLSVYWYQQSLDQGLQFLIQYYNGEERAKGNILERFSAQQFPDLHSELNLSSLELGDSALYFCASSPGTPRAGANVLTFGAGSRLTVL.